The 29 T cell receptor beta chains below come from one sample, sequenced in a study of patients and donors after allogeneic stem cell transplantation. TCRdb reprocessed the RT-PCR reads with MiXCR, giving one entry per CDR3 protein. The sample has over 150,000 distinct CDR3 sequences, about 29% seen once; the top ten hold approximately 3.5%. The source material was blood, either unsorted or a sorted T cell fraction (not recorded which). These receptors were obtained from a human donor who was either an allogeneic HSCT recipient or a stem cell or donor lymphocyte infusion donor (not recorded which). It is not recorded whose cells these are; they may come from a transplant donor.

The gene calls are TRBV6-5 and TRBJ1-2; D not resolved. The CDR3 sequence is 13 residues long. V was clipped by 0 bases and J by 4 bases, with 6 bases between them. Germline CDR1 reads MNHEY; CDR2 reads SVGAGI. The CDR3 DNA reads as TGTGCCAGCAGTTACTCACCGGCCTATGGCTACACCTTC. Amino acid sequence: CASSYSPAYGYTF.

The V gene is TRBV7-9, the J gene TRBJ1-1, with 9 bases that match TRBD1. V gave up 5 bases and J gave up 10 bases; unmatched junction bases: 17. Germline CDR1 is SEHNR and CDR2 is FQNEAQ (reference sequence). The CDR3 extends over 16 amino acids. Written as DNA, the CDR3 is TGTGCCAGCAGCCCAATGCGGGGGGACAGGGTTTCGGCAGCTTTCTTT. Translating it yields CASSPMRGDRVSAAFF.

V gene TRBV12-3 or TRBV12-4 combines with J gene TRBJ2-1; 10 nucleotides line up with TRBD2. V trimming: 3 bases; J trimming: 4 bases; junction bases outside the gene matches: 12. There are 18 residues in the CDR3. Written as DNA, the CDR3 is TGTGCCAGCAGTTTTGGGGTAGCGGGAGGATCCTGGTACAATGAGCAGTTCTTC. This encodes CASSFGVAGGSWYNEQFF.

This clonotype was seen only a few times. The chain joins TRBV25-1 to TRBJ2-7; no definite D call. The CDR3 has 10 residues. The germline gives CDR1 MGHDK, CDR2 SYGVNS. The V and J ends lost 8 bases and 3 bases respectively, with 5 bases between them. DNA of the CDR3: TGTGCCAGCGGGGACTACGAGCAGTACTTC. This codes for CASGDYEQYF.

This clonotype was counted many times. The rearrangement uses TRBV7-2 and TRBJ1-1; maybe TRBD1 (6 bases). In germline, CDR1 is SGHTA, CDR2 FQGNSA. This CDR3 region has 13 residues. Between the trimmed V and J ends, which lost 4 bases and 7 bases, there was a span of 13 bases. The CDR3 sequence is CASSSGQFGEAFF. CDR3 nucleotides: TGTGCCAGCAGCTCCGGACAGTTCGGTGAAGCTTTCTTT.

The V and J genes are TRBV7-9 and TRBJ2-1, with D possibly matching TRBD2 (6 bases). CDR1 is SEHNR, CDR2 FQNEAQ, per germline (reference sequence). This CDR3 is 15 amino acids long. V lost 1 base and J lost 8, with 15 bases in between. CDR3 amino acids: CASSLGGGRRDEQFF. In nucleotides, the CDR3 is TGTGCCAGCAGCTTAGGAGGAGGGAGAAGGGATGAGCAGTTCTTC.

The rearrangement uses TRBV12-3 or TRBV12-4 and TRBJ2-1, with TRBD2 matching 10 bases. Trimming took 4 bases from V and 7 from J; bases not matched to a gene: 4. The CDR3 runs 14 residues. In DNA, the CDR3 is TGTGCCAGCAGTTCTAGCGGGAGCGGTAATGAGCAGTTCTTC. It yields the protein CASSSSGSGNEQFF.

The rearrangement links TRBV12-3 or TRBV12-4 to TRBJ2-3; maybe TRBD1 (6 bases). Trimming cost V 4 bases and J 2 bases, with 25 bases left between them. The CDR3 runs to 19 residues. The CDR3 region is CASSYFQGPTGGYTDTQYF. DNA of the CDR3: TGTGCCAGCAGTTATTTCCAGGGGCCGACGGGCGGCTACACAGATACGCAGTATTTT.

The rearrangement joins TRBV11-2 to TRBJ1-1; D might be TRBD1 (5 bases). Germline lookup yields CDR1 SGHAT and CDR2 FQNNGV. Trimming took 1 base from V and 0 from J, leaving 6 bases between them. This CDR3 is built from 14 residues. CDR3 protein: CASSLGGVNTEAFF. The DNA of the CDR3 is TGTGCCAGCAGCTTAGGGGGGGTGAACACTGAAGCTTTCTTT.

The chain couples TRBV4-2 to TRBJ2-2; D unresolved. Trimming cost V 1 base and J 4 bases, with 10 bases left between them. This CDR3 has 15 amino acids. Per germline, CDR1 LGHNA and CDR2 YNFKEQ. In nucleotides, the CDR3 is TGTGCCAGCAGCCAAGGTATAAGGAGCACCGGGGAGCTGTTTTTT. It translates to CASSQGIRSTGELFF.

This chain connects TRBV4-3 to TRBJ2-7, with 9 positions matching TRBD2. Germline CDR1 and CDR2: LGHNA and YSLEER. V was clipped by 3 bases and J by 2 bases; unmatched bases: 5. This CDR3 is built from 15 residues. CDR3: CASSHRAGGAYEQYF. The CDR3, as DNA: TGCGCCAGCAGCCACCGAGCGGGAGGCGCCTACGAGCAGTACTTC.

This chain joins TRBV7-6 and TRBJ2-7; 7 nucleotides line up with TRBD1. Trimming removed 1 base from V and 2 bases from J; junction bases left unmatched: 14. This CDR3 comprises 18 residues. The germline gives CDR1 SGHVS, CDR2 FNYEAQ. This chain's CDR3 is CASSLGVRQGPYPYEQYF. As DNA, the CDR3 is TGTGCCAGCAGCTTAGGGGTTAGACAGGGTCCCTACCCCTACGAGCAGTACTTC.

In its sample, this clonotype was seen a few times. The chain joins TRBV6-6 to TRBJ2-5, with 10 positions matching TRBD1. Germline V lookup: CDR1 MNHNY, CDR2 SVGAGI (reference sequence). V was clipped by 4 bases and J by 1 base; unmatched bases: 0. The CDR3 extends over 14 amino acids. CDR3 coding DNA: TGTGCCAGCAGTTGGACAGGGGGCCAAGAGACCCAGTACTTC. Encoded protein: CASSWTGGQETQYF.

CDR3 in DNA: TGTGCCAGCAGTCGTAGGGGCATTCAGTACTTC. It codes for CASSRRGIQYF. The genes are TRBV3-1 and TRBJ2-4; D is possibly TRBD1 (5 bases). V lost 6 bases, J lost 9 bases, and 9 bases lay in between. Germline V lookup: CDR1 LGHDT, CDR2 YNNKEL (reference sequence). The CDR3 has 11 amino acids.

This clonotype occurred a few times. The chain recombines TRBV7-6 with TRBJ1-1; possibly TRBD1 for D (6 bases). The CDR3 covers 16 residues. V lost 5 bases and J lost 0, with 16 bases in between. CDR1 SGHVS and CDR2 FNYEAQ come from the germline V gene. The CDR3, as DNA: TGTGCCAGCAGCGCCTACAGGGAAATCATGAACACTGAAGCTTTCTTT. This encodes CASSAYREIMNTEAFF.

This clonotype was seen only a few times. The V gene is TRBV4-1, the J gene TRBJ2-4, with D maybe TRBD1 (5 bases). Germline CDR1 and CDR2: MGHRA and YSYEKL. V was trimmed by 0 bases and J by 6 bases, leaving 12 bases between them. This CDR3 region has 15 residues. CDR3 sequence reads: CASSQEGRAGNIQYF. The DNA for the CDR3 is TGCGCCAGCAGCCAAGAGGGCAGGGCTGGAAACATTCAGTACTTC.

This clonotype was picked up a small number of times. The V call is TRBV5-1, the J call TRBJ1-4; no clear D gene. The CDR3 contains 14 residues. Trimming pared 3 bases from V and 7 bases from J, leaving 13 bases between. In germline, CDR1 is SGHRS, CDR2 YFSETQ. This chain's CDR3 is CASSSSSRGEKLFF. CDR3 DNA: TGCGCCAGCAGCTCGTCAAGTCGGGGTGAAAAACTGTTTTTT.

This chain links TRBV20-1 with TRBJ1-5; D not certain. Trimming cost V 3 bases and J 4 bases, with 16 bases left between them. This CDR3 region has 15 residues. Germline V gene lookup returns CDR1 DFQATT and CDR2 SNEGSKA (reference sequence). The CDR3 nucleotides read TGCAGTGCTAGCCCGCCGCTCGCCCCAAATCAGCCCCAGCATTTT. Its protein is CSASPPLAPNQPQHF.

The chain uses TRBV27 and TRBJ2-3, with 11 bases identical to TRBD2. The J segment lost 2 bases and the V segment lost 1 base, leaving 20 bases of the junction unmatched. Germline V CDR1 and CDR2: MNHEY, SMNVEV (reference sequence). The CDR3 contains 22 residues. The CDR3 DNA reads as TGTGCCAGCAGTTTATGGGCCCATAGGCTAGCGGGAGGAAAGAGGCACACAGATACGCAGTATTTT. Translated: CASSLWAHRLAGGKRHTDTQYF.

The J gene is TRBJ2-1, the V gene TRBV27, with a possible D match to TRBD2 (5 bases). Germline loops: CDR1 MNHEY, CDR2 SMNVEV (reference sequence). V was trimmed by 6 bases and J by 14 bases, leaving 17 bases between them. This CDR3 has 12 amino acids. DNA of the CDR3: TGTGCCAGCAGCCCGGACTTCGCCGAGGAGTTCTTC. Translation: CASSPDFAEEFF.

This clonotype was observed a few times. V and J are TRBV6-5 and TRBJ1-2; D unclear. V was cut by 1 base and J by 6 bases, with 9 bases left in between. The CDR3 sequence is 13 residues long. The germline V gene has CDR1 MNHEY and CDR2 SVGAGI. The CDR3, as DNA: TGTGCCAGCAGTTACTTCAGGACCCATGGCTACACCTTC. It encodes CASSYFRTHGYTF.

This clonotype came up a few times. The chain employs TRBV6-5 and TRBJ2-5, with D maybe TRBD1 (6 bases). Germline V gives CDR1 MNHEY, CDR2 SVGAGI. This CDR3 is built from 17 residues. The ends were cut back, 0 bases at V and 7 bases at J, with 21 bases in the middle. CDR3 amino acids: CASSYSEAGVAQGTQYF. The CDR3 region has the DNA TGTGCCAGCAGTTACTCGGAGGCAGGGGTGGCTCAGGGGACCCAGTACTTC.

This clonotype appeared a few times. The chain employs TRBV27 and TRBJ1-5; 12 positions match TRBD1. Germline values: CDR1 MNHEY, CDR2 SMNVEV (reference sequence). The CDR3 is made up of 16 amino acids. The V gene end was trimmed by 3 bases and the J gene end by 9 bases; junction bases not matched to a gene: 9. The CDR3 reads CASSLLGTGGAGPQHF. The CDR3 bases are TGTGCCAGCAGTTTGCTAGGGACAGGGGGCGCGGGGCCCCAGCATTTT.

There are a few counts of this clonotype. The rearrangement uses TRBV7-9 and TRBJ1-1, with D perhaps matching TRBD1 (5 bases). The CDR3 is 15 amino acids. Germline loops: CDR1 SEHNR, CDR2 FQNEAQ (reference sequence). Trimming took 5 bases from V and 1 from J, leaving 14 bases between them. The CDR3 nucleotides are TGTGCCAGCAGCCCCGTGGGGCAGGGGAACACTGAAGCTTTCTTT. Its protein is CASSPVGQGNTEAFF.

The sample holds a few counts of this clonotype. The chain has TRBV7-8 and TRBJ2-5, with 9 bases matching TRBD2. Germline V gene data show CDR1 as SGHVS and CDR2 as FQNEAQ. Trimming at V came to 6 bases and at J to 4 bases, leaving 3 bases not matched to a gene. The CDR3 covers 13 residues. CDR3 sequence (DNA): TGTGCCAGCAGTCCGGGACTAGCAGAGACCCAGTACTTC. It encodes CASSPGLAETQYF.

The rearrangement joins TRBV5-1 to TRBJ2-5; D is ambiguous. Germline V gene sequence: CDR1 SGHRS, CDR2 YFSETQ. The CDR3 totals 13 residues. V lost 4 bases, J lost 1 base, and 8 bases lay in between. CDR3: CASSRSTQETQYF. Here the CDR3 DNA reads TGCGCCAGCAGCCGTTCGACCCAAGAGACCCAGTACTTC. Full variable domain (remainder filled in from reference TRBV5-1 and TRBJ2-5): KAGVTQTPRYLIKTRGQQVTLSCSPISGHRSVSWYQQTPGQGLQFLFEYFSETQRNKGNFPGRFSGRQFSNSRSEMNVSTLELGDSALYLCASSRSTQETQYFGPGTRLLVL.

The chain couples TRBV3-1 to TRBJ2-7, with 10 bases lining up with TRBD1. The CDR3 contains 15 residues. Germline assignment: CDR1 LGHDT and CDR2 YNNKEL (reference sequence). The V segment lost 1 base and the J segment 4 bases; nucleotides outside the gene matches: 4. The CDR3 spells CASSQARDRGYEQYF. In DNA form, the CDR3 reads TGTGCCAGCAGCCAAGCCCGGGACAGGGGTTACGAGCAGTACTTC.

This clonotype was seen at least ten times. The chain couples TRBV20-1 to TRBJ2-1; D assignment may be TRBD1 or TRBD2 (5 bases each). CDR1 and CDR2 from the germline V gene are DFQATT and SNEGSKA (reference sequence). The CDR3 contains 13 residues. Trimming pared 7 bases from V and 6 bases from J, leaving 16 bases between. The CDR3 is CSVTWGIRNEQFF. DNA for the CDR3: TGCAGTGTAACCTGGGGGATTCGCAATGAGCAGTTCTTC.

This chain joins TRBV29-1 and TRBJ2-2; D gene unclear. This CDR3 is built from 13 residues. V was shortened by 7 bases and J by 0 bases, with 9 bases between the two germline ends. The germline V gene has CDR1 SQVTM and CDR2 ANQGSEA. The CDR3 nucleotides are TGCAGCGCGTATACGTCGAACACCGGGGAGCTGTTTTTT. Its protein product is CSAYTSNTGELFF.